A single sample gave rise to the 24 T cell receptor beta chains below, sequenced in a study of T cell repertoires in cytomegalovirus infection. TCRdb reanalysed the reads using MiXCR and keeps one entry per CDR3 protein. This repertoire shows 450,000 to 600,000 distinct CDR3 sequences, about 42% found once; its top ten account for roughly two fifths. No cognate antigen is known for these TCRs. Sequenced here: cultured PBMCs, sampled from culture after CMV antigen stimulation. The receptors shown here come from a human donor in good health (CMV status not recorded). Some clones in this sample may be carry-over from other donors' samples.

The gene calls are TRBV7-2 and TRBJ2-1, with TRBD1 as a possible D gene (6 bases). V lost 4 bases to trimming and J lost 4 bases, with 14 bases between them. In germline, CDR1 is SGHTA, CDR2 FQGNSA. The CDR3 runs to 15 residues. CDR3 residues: CASSSATGAYNEQFF. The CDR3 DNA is TGTGCCAGCAGCTCGGCGACAGGAGCTTACAATGAGCAGTTCTTC.

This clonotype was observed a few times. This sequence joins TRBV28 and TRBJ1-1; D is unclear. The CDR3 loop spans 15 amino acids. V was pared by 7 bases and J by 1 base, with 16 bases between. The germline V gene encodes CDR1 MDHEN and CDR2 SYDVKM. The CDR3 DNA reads TGTGCCAGCATGATGGGTTATGGAACGAACACTGAAGCTTTCTTT. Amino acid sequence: CASMMGYGTNTEAFF.

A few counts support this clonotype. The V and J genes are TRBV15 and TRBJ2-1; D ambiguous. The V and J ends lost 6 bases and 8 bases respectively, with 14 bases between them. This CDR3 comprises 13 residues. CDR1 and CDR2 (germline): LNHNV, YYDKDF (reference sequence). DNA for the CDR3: TGTGCCACCAGGGTAGTTGGTGTGGATGAGCAGTTCTTC. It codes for CATRVVGVDEQFF.

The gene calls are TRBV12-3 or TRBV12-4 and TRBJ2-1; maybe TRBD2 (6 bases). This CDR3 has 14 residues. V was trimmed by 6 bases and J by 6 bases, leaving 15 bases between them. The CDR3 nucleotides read TGTGCCAGCAGGTGGAGCGGGCCGGGCAATGAGCAGTTCTTC. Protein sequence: CASRWSGPGNEQFF.

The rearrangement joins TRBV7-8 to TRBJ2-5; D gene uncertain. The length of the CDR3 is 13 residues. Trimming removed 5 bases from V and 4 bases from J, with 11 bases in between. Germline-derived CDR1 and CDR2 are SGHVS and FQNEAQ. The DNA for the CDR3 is TGTGCCAGCAGCACACAAGGGCTAGAGACCCAGTACTTC. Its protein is CASSTQGLETQYF.

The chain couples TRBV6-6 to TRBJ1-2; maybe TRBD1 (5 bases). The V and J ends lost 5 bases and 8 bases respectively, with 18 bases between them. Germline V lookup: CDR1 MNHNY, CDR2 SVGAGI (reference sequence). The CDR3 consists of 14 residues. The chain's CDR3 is CASSLLGAVEGYTF. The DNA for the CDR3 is TGTGCCAGCAGTCTCCTTGGGGCCGTCGAAGGCTACACCTTC.

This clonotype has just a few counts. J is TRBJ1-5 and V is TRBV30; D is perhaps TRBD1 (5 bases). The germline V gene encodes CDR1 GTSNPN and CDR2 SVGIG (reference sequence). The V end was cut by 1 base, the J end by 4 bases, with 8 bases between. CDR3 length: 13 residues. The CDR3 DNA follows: TGTGCCTGGAGTGGGAACAGGAATCAGCCCCAGCATTTT. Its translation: CAWSGNRNQPQHF.

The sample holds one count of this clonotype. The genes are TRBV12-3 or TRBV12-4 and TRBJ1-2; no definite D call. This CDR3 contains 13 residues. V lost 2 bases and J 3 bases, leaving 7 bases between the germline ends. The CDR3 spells CASSLRIYYGYTF. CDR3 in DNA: TGTGCCAGCAGTTTACGGATTTACTATGGCTACACCTTC.

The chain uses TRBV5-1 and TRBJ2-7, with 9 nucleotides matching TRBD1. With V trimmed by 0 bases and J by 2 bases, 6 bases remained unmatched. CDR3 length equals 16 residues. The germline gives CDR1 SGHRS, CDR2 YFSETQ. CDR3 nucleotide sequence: TGCGCCAGCAGCTTGGTCGGGGGACAGGGAGCCTACGAGCAGTACTTC. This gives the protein CASSLVGGQGAYEQYF.

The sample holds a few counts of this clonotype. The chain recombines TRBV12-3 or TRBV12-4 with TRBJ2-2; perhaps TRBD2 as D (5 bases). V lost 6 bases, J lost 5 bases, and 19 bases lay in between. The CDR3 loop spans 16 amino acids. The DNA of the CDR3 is TGTGCCAGCAGCCCGAGGACTGCCCCGAGGACCGGGGAGCTGTTTTTT. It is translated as CASSPRTAPRTGELFF.

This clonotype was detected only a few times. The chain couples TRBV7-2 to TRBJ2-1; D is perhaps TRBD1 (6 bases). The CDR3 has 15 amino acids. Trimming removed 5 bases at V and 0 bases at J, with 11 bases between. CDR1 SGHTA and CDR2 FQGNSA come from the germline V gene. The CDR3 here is CASSKDRSSYNEQFF. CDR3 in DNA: TGTGCCAGCAGCAAGGACAGAAGCTCCTACAATGAGCAGTTCTTC.

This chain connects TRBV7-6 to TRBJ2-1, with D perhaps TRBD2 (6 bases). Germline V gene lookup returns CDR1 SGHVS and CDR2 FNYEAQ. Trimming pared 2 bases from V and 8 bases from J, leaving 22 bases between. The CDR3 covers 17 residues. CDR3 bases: TGTGCCAGCAGCTTATGGTCGGGCGGGGACGGGCGCGATGAGCAGTTCTTC. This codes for CASSLWSGGDGRDEQFF.

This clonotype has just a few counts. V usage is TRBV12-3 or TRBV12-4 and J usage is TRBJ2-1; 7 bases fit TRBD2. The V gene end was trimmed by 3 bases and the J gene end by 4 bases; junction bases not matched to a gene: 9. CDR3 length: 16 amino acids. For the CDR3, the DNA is TGTGCCAGCAGTTTTGTGGCGGGAGTGGGGTACAATGAGCAGTTCTTC. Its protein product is CASSFVAGVGYNEQFF.

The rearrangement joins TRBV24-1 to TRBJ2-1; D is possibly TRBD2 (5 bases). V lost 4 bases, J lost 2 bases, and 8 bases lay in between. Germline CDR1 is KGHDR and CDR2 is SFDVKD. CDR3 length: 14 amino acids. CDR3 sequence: CATSDDYPYNEQFF. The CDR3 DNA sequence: TGTGCCACCAGTGACGACTACCCCTACAATGAGCAGTTCTTC.

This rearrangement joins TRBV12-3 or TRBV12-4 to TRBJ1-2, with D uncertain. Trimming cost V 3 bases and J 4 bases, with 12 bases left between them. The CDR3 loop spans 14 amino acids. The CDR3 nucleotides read TGTGCCAGCAGTTTTAGGCGACCTCCCTATGGCTACACCTTC. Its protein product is CASSFRRPPYGYTF.

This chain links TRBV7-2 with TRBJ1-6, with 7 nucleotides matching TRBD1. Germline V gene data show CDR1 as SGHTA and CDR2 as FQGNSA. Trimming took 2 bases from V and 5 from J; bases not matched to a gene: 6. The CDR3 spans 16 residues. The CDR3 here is CASSLSRGSDNSPLHF. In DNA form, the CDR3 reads TGTGCCAGCAGCTTATCCAGGGGGTCCGATAATTCACCCCTCCACTTT.

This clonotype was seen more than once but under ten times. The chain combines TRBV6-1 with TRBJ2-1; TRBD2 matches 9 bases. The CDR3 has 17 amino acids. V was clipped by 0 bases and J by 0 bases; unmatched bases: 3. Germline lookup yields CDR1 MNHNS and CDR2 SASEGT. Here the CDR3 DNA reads TGTGCCAGCAGTGAAGCTTGGCGGGGGGGCTCCTACAATGAGCAGTTCTTC. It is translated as CASSEAWRGGSYNEQFF.

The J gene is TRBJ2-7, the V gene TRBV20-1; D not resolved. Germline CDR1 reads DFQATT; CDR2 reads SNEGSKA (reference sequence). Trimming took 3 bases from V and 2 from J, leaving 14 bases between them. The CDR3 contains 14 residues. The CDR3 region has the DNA TGCAGTGCTAGTCCTCGTCCGTCCGCCTACGAGCAGTACTTC. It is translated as CSASPRPSAYEQYF.

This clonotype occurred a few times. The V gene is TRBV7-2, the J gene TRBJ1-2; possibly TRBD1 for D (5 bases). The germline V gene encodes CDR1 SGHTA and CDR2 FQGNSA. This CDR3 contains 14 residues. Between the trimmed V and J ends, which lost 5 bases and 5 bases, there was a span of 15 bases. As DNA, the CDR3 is TGTGCCAGCAGCCTTGGGACTGTCGCTTATGGCTACACCTTC. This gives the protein CASSLGTVAYGYTF.

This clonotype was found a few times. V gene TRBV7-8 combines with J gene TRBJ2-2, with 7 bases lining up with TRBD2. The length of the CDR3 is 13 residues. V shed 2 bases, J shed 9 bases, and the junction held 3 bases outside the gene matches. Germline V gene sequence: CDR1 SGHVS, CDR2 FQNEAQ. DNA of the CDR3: TGTGCCAGCAGCTTAAGCGGGATCAGGGAGCTGTTTTTT. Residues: CASSLSGIRELFF.

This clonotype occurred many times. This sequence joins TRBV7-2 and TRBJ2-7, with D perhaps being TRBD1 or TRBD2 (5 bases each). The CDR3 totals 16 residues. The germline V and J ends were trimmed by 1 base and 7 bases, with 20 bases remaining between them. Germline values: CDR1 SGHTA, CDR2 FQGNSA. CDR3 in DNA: TGTGCCAGCAGCTTAGAGGGGACCGTTCCTTCGAGAGAGCAGTACTTC. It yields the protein CASSLEGTVPSREQYF.

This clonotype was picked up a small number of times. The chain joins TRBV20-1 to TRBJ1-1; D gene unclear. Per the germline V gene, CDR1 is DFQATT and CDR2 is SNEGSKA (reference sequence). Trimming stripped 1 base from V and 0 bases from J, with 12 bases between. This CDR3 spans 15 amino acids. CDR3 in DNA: TGCAGTGCTAGAGTCGTACTTGAATTGAACACTGAAGCTTTCTTT. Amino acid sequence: CSARVVLELNTEAFF.

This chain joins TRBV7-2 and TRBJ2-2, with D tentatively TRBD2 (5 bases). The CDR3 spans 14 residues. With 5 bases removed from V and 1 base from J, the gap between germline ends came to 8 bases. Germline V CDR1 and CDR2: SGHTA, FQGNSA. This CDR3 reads CASSTDLNTGELFF. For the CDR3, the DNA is TGTGCCAGCAGCACGGACTTGAACACCGGGGAGCTGTTTTTT. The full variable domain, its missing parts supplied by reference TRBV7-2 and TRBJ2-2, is GAGVSQSPSNKVTEKGKDVELRCDPISGHTALYWYRQSLGQGLEFLIYFQGNSAPDKSGLPSDRFSAERTGGSVSTLTIQRTQQEDSAVYLCASSTDLNTGELFFGEGSRLTVL.

CDR3 nucleotide sequence: TGCAGCGTTGACCTGATTGACAGCTATGGCTACACCTTC. The encoded protein is CSVDLIDSYGYTF. V usage is TRBV29-1 and J usage is TRBJ1-2; the D gene is possibly TRBD1 (5 bases). The germline V gene encodes CDR1 SQVTM and CDR2 ANQGSEA. V lost 3 bases and J lost 4, with 12 bases in between. The CDR3 has 13 residues.